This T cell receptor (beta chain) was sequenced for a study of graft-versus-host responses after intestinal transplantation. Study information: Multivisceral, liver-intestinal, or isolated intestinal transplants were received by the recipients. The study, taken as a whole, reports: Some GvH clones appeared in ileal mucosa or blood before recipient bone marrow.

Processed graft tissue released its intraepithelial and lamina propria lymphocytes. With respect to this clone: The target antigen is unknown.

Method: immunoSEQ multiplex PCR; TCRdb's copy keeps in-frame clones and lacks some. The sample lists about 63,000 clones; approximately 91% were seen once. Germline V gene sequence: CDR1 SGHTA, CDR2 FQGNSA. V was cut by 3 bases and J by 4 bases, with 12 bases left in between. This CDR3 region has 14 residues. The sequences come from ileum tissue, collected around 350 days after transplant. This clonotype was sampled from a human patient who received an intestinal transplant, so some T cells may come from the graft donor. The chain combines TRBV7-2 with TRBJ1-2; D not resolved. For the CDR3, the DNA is TGTGCCAGCAGCTTCGAAGACCCGATCTATGGCTACACCTTC. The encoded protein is CASSFEDPIYGYTF.